The next 31 T cell receptor beta chains were all read from a single sample in a study of shared clonotypes between healthy human individuals. Profiled with immunoSEQ multiplex PCR; TCRdb holds only in-frame clones, not every one. The table has roughly 1,100,000 clones, roughly 70% seen once. The sequencing sample was made of memory CD4+ T cells sorted from blood. Documented subset: CD45RA-negative fraction. The origin of the receptors is a man aged 18-30 years in good health.

This chain connects TRBV10-1 to TRBJ1-6; D not certain. Germline lookup yields CDR1 WNHNN and CDR2 SYGVQD (reference sequence). V gave up 4 bases and J gave up 7 bases, with 8 bases separating them. The CDR3 covers 13 residues. CDR3 nucleotide sequence: TGCGCCAGCAGTGGGGCAGTGAATTCACCCCTCCACTTT. Amino acid sequence: CASSGAVNSPLHF.

V usage is TRBV5-1 and J usage is TRBJ2-3; 9 bases agree with TRBD2. V shed 2 bases and J 6 bases; nucleotides not matched to a gene: 10. Germline V gene lookup returns CDR1 SGHRS and CDR2 YFSETQ. CDR3 length: 16 amino acids. This CDR3 is CASSFGAGGPDDTQYF. The CDR3 DNA is TGCGCCAGCAGCTTTGGGGCGGGAGGGCCCGACGATACGCAGTATTTT.

The chain has TRBV4-1 and TRBJ1-2; D possibly corresponds to TRBD1 (6 bases). Trimming stripped 3 bases from V and 4 bases from J, with 15 bases between. The CDR3 sequence is 15 residues long. The V gene's germline CDR1 is MGHRA and CDR2 YSYEKL. The CDR3 spells CASSHQKGVSYGYTF. The CDR3 DNA is TGCGCCAGCAGCCACCAAAAGGGGGTGTCCTATGGCTACACCTTC.

The V call is TRBV7-2, the J call TRBJ2-5, with 11 nucleotides matching TRBD2. Germline CDR1 reads SGHTA; CDR2 reads FQGNSA. The CDR3 consists of 14 residues. V gave up 7 bases and J gave up 4 bases; unmatched junction bases: 5. The DNA of the CDR3 is TGTGCCAGCATGGCTAGCGGGAGGCCAGAGACCCAGTACTTC. Translation gives CASMASGRPETQYF.

The rearrangement links TRBV5-5 to TRBJ1-1; unclear D gene. The CDR3 runs 13 residues. Germline V lookup: CDR1 SGHKS, CDR2 YYEKEE (reference sequence). V was shortened by 2 bases and J by 5 bases, with 10 bases between the two germline ends. This CDR3 reads CASSFNSGTEAFF. CDR3 DNA sequence: TGTGCCAGCAGCTTTAATTCGGGGACTGAAGCTTTCTTT. Supplemented by reference TRBV5-5 and TRBJ1-1, the full variable domain reads DAGVTQSPTHLIKTRGQQVTLRCSPISGHKSVSWYQQVLGQGPQFIFQYYEKEERGRGNFPDRFSARQFPNYSSELNVNALLLGDSALYLCASSFNSGTEAFFGQGTRLTVV.

The J gene is TRBJ2-7, the V gene TRBV7-2; TRBD1 is a possible D gene (6 bases). The CDR3 spans 13 residues. Germline V lookup: CDR1 SGHTA, CDR2 FQGNSA. Trimming removed 4 bases from V and 6 bases from J, with 13 bases in between. The CDR3 DNA sequence: TGTGCCAGCAGCTCCGATCAGGGGTTCGAGCAGTACTTC. It yields the protein CASSSDQGFEQYF.

The table lists this clone with a count of one. The V and J genes are TRBV28 and TRBJ2-1, with D perhaps matching TRBD2 (6 bases). The CDR3 runs to 14 residues. From germline, CDR1 is MDHEN and CDR2 SYDVKM. Trimming cost V 5 bases and J 4 bases, with 12 bases left between them. As DNA, the CDR3 is TGTGCCAGCAGTGTAGGACGGGGGTACAATGAGCAGTTCTTC. Its translation is CASSVGRGYNEQFF.

This clone has more than one count but fewer than ten. This sequence joins TRBV5-5 and TRBJ1-4; D may be TRBD1 (5 bases). The CDR3 runs 15 residues. From germline, CDR1 is SGHKS and CDR2 YYEKEE (reference sequence). V lost 0 bases and J lost 7, with 13 bases in between. The CDR3 region is CASSLVTGSVEKLFF. Here the CDR3 DNA reads TGTGCCAGCAGCTTGGTAACAGGATCAGTTGAAAAACTGTTTTTT.

To note about this clone: Other DNA sequences in this sample translate to the same CDR3. The V call is TRBV15, the J call TRBJ1-2; D may be TRBD1 (5 bases). V was cut by 0 bases and J by 7 bases, with 9 bases left in between. Germline lookup yields CDR1 LNHNV and CDR2 YYDKDF (reference sequence). The CDR3 covers 13 residues. The CDR3 loop is CATSRDRQSGYTF. The CDR3 coding sequence is TGTGCCACCAGCAGAGATCGACAGAGTGGCTACACCTTC.

This clone has only one observation. The J gene is TRBJ1-2, the V gene TRBV30; D unresolved. The CDR3 is 11 amino acids. Trimming removed 1 base at V and 4 bases at J, with 4 bases between. Germline CDR1 GTSNPN, CDR2 SVGIG (reference sequence). Here the CDR3 DNA reads TGTGCCTGGAGTGGCAGCTATGGCTACACCTTC. It yields the protein CAWSGSYGYTF.

The V and J genes are TRBV10-3 and TRBJ2-3; D is uncertain. Trimming cost V 0 bases and J 11 bases, with 15 bases left between them. The CDR3 has 14 residues. CDR1 and CDR2 from the germline V gene are ENHRY and SYGVKD. The CDR3 DNA reads TGTGCCATCAGTGAGTCGACGACTTACTCGCGGCAGTATTTT. Protein product: CAISESTTYSRQYF.

V usage is TRBV30 and J usage is TRBJ1-2; 9 bases line up with TRBD1. Germline-derived CDR1 and CDR2 are GTSNPN and SVGIG (reference sequence). With V trimmed by 2 bases and J by 7 bases, 8 bases remained unmatched. The CDR3 runs 14 residues. CDR3 sequence reads: CAWSLGQGGSGYTF. The DNA for the CDR3 is TGTGCCTGGAGTTTGGGACAGGGTGGTAGTGGCTACACCTTC.

CDR3 sequence: CAIGTSGTDTQYF. In nucleotides, the CDR3 is TGTGCCATCGGGACTAGTGGCACAGATACGCAGTATTTT. This chain connects TRBV10-3 to TRBJ2-3; 8 nucleotides match TRBD2. The CDR3 sequence is 13 residues long. Unmatched junction bases numbered 2, after V lost 8 bases and J lost 1 base. Germline loops: CDR1 ENHRY, CDR2 SYGVKD.

The J gene is TRBJ2-3, the V gene TRBV5-4, with 11 bases fitting TRBD2. V trimming: 3 bases; J trimming: 2 bases; junction bases outside the gene matches: 11. The germline CDR1 and CDR2 sequences are SGHNT and YYREEE (reference sequence). This CDR3 is built from 18 residues. The CDR3 DNA reads TGTGCCAGCAGCTCGTACTTTAGACTAGCGGGGTACACAGATACGCAGTATTTT. It codes for CASSSYFRLAGYTDTQYF.

The chain joins TRBV2 to TRBJ1-6; D possibly corresponds to TRBD1 (5 bases). This CDR3 region has 14 residues. Germline assignment: CDR1 SNHLY and CDR2 FYNNEI. Trimming stripped 4 bases from V and 8 bases from J, with 12 bases between. Here the CDR3 DNA reads TGTGCCAGCAGTGTCCGGGACGTTGATTCACCCCTCCACTTT. It specifies CASSVRDVDSPLHF.

The chain carries TRBV5-1 and TRBJ1-3; D unclear. CDR3 size: 15 residues. The V gene's germline CDR1 is SGHRS and CDR2 YFSETQ. The ends were cut back, 4 bases at V and 0 bases at J, with 11 bases in the middle. This CDR3 reads CASSNDGSSGNTIYF. CDR3 in DNA: TGCGCCAGCAGCAACGACGGGAGCTCTGGAAACACCATATATTTT. Complete variable domain (other parts from reference TRBV5-1 and TRBJ1-3): KAGVTQTPRYLIKTRGQQVTLSCSPISGHRSVSWYQQTPGQGLQFLFEYFSETQRNKGNFPGRFSGRQFSNSRSEMNVSTLELGDSALYLCASSNDGSSGNTIYFGEGSWLTVV.

CDR3 sequence (DNA): TGTGCCAGTTACAGGGGGCCTAATGAAAAACTGTTTTTT. Its protein product is CASYRGPNEKLFF. The chain recombines TRBV6-1 with TRBJ1-4; 9 nucleotides line up with TRBD1. The V segment lost 9 bases and the J segment 3 bases; nucleotides outside the gene matches: 2. The germline gives CDR1 MNHNS, CDR2 SASEGT. CDR3 length equals 13 residues.

Only a few counts were recorded for this clone. V is TRBV7-8 and J is TRBJ1-3, with D hard to call. This CDR3 spans 12 amino acids. Trimming shortened V by 5 bases and J by 6 bases, and 8 bases separated the two germline ends. Germline loops: CDR1 SGHVS, CDR2 FQNEAQ. CDR3 protein: CASSTNQNTIYF. The DNA of the CDR3 is TGTGCCAGCAGCACGAACCAAAACACCATATATTTT.

The chain joins TRBV9 to TRBJ2-1; TRBD1 matches at 7 bases. The CDR3 totals 15 residues. Germline V gene lookup returns CDR1 SGDLS and CDR2 YYNGEE. J gave up 4 bases and V 4 bases, and 8 bases lay outside the gene matches. The chain's CDR3 is CASSQAGTAYNEQFF. The CDR3 DNA follows: TGTGCCAGCAGCCAGGCCGGGACAGCATACAATGAGCAGTTCTTC.

J is TRBJ1-4 and V is TRBV2, with D maybe TRBD1 (6 bases). V was shortened by 3 bases and J by 11 bases, with 16 bases between the two germline ends. This CDR3 has 14 amino acids. Germline lookup yields CDR1 SNHLY and CDR2 FYNNEI. The CDR3: CASSDPQGMRKLFF. CDR3 in DNA: TGTGCCAGCAGTGATCCACAGGGTATGCGGAAACTGTTTTTT.

This chain connects TRBV28 to TRBJ1-2; 7 bases fit TRBD1. The CDR3 extends over 12 amino acids. Germline assignment: CDR1 MDHEN and CDR2 SYDVKM. Trimming cost V 11 bases and J 0 bases; bases outside gene matches: 3. The CDR3 loop is CAGGQANYGYTF. CDR3 coding DNA: TGTGCCGGTGGACAGGCTAACTATGGCTACACCTTC.

The rearrangement links TRBV28 to TRBJ1-1, with 11 bases that match TRBD1. Trimming at V came to 5 bases and at J to 10 bases, leaving 9 bases not matched to a gene. The CDR3 loop spans 14 amino acids. Germline-derived CDR1 and CDR2 are MDHEN and SYDVKM. CDR3 sequence reads: CASSPGQGGTSAFF. In DNA form, the CDR3 reads TGTGCCAGCAGTCCGGGACAGGGGGGTACATCAGCTTTCTTT.

The V call is TRBV9, the J call TRBJ1-6; no reliable D call. Germline values: CDR1 SGDLS, CDR2 YYNGEE. The CDR3 is 13 residues long. Trimming took off 3 bases at V and 11 bases at J, with 12 bases between the two ends. CDR3 nucleotides: TGTGCCAGCAGCGCGGAAAGCGGGACACCCCTCCACTTT. It encodes CASSAESGTPLHF.

This clone was counted once. V usage is TRBV19 and J usage is TRBJ2-5; D ambiguous. CDR1 is LNHDA, CDR2 SQIVND, per germline (reference sequence). V lost 3 bases to trimming and J lost 2 bases, with 10 bases between them. This CDR3 region has 14 residues. In DNA, the CDR3 is TGTGCCAGTAGTATGTATGTCGGACAAGAGACCCAGTACTTC. Its protein is CASSMYVGQETQYF.

The chain uses TRBV30 and TRBJ2-2; perhaps TRBD1 as D (6 bases). The V gene's germline CDR1 is GTSNPN and CDR2 SVGIG (reference sequence). Deletions cut 4 bases from V and 4 bases from J, with 13 bases between. CDR3 length: 14 residues. CDR3 sequence reads: CAWNRQAATGELFF. Written as DNA, the CDR3 is TGTGCCTGGAATCGACAGGCGGCCACCGGGGAGCTGTTTTTT. The full variable domain, with the rest looked up from reference TRBV30 and TRBJ2-2, is SQTIHQWPATLVQPVGSPLSLECTVEGTSNPNLYWYRQAAGRGLQLLFYSVGIGQISSEVPQNLSASRPQDRQFILSSKKLLLSDSGFYLCAWNRQAATGELFFGEGSRLTVL.

CDR3 sequence reads: CASSSDGGNSPLHF. Written as DNA, the CDR3 is TGCGCCAGCAGCTCAGATGGGGGGAATTCACCCCTCCACTTT. This rearrangement joins TRBV5-1 to TRBJ1-6; the D gene is possibly TRBD1 (5 bases). The germline V gene encodes CDR1 SGHRS and CDR2 YFSETQ. Trimming took off 3 bases at V and 7 bases at J, with 11 bases between the two ends. This CDR3 is 14 amino acids long.

J is TRBJ2-7 and V is TRBV7-9; D is unclear. Germline V gene sequence: CDR1 SEHNR, CDR2 FQNEAQ (reference sequence). The CDR3 totals 13 residues. Between the trimmed V and J ends, which lost 4 bases and 7 bases, there was a span of 14 bases. CDR3 in DNA: TGTGCCAGCAGCTACCCCGGCGCGGTAGAGCAGTACTTC. This encodes CASSYPGAVEQYF. Full variable domain (outside the CDR3, taken from reference TRBV7-9 and TRBJ2-7): DTGVSQNPRHKITKRGQNVTFRCDPISEHNRLYWYRQTLGQGPEFLTYFQNEAQLEKSRLLSDRFSAERPKGSFSTLEIQRTEQGDSAMYLCASSYPGAVEQYFGPGTRLTVT.

For this clone: Other DNA sequences in the same sample also yield this CDR3. The chain has TRBV6-5 and TRBJ1-2; D is perhaps TRBD1 (5 bases). This CDR3 is 13 amino acids long. Per germline, CDR1 MNHEY and CDR2 SVGAGI. Deletions cut 2 bases from V and 1 base from J, with 5 bases between. CDR3 residues: CASSYGGNYGYTF. The CDR3 region has the DNA TGTGCCAGCAGTTACGGGGGTAACTATGGCTACACCTTC.

J is TRBJ1-6 and V is TRBV6-5, with D possibly being TRBD1 (6 bases). CDR3 length equals 12 residues. Germline CDR1 and CDR2: MNHEY and SVGAGI. V was cut by 6 bases and J by 8 bases, with 8 bases left in between. The chain's CDR3 is CASRDRDSPLHF. The CDR3 region has the DNA TGTGCCAGCAGGGACAGAGATTCACCCCTCCACTTT.

The V and J genes are TRBV5-1 and TRBJ2-3; TRBD1 matches 10 bases. The germline CDR1 and CDR2 sequences are SGHRS and YFSETQ. CDR3 size: 17 residues. With V trimmed by 4 bases and J by 0 bases, 8 bases remained unmatched. The CDR3 here is CASSPGQGVSSTDTQYF. CDR3 bases: TGCGCCAGCAGCCCAGGACAGGGGGTTTCTAGCACAGATACGCAGTATTTT.

The CDR3 sequence is CASSLQGGVGEQYF. In DNA form, the CDR3 reads TGCGCCAGCAGCTTACAGGGAGGGGTGGGCGAGCAGTACTTC. This chain joins TRBV5-1 and TRBJ2-7, with D perhaps matching TRBD2 (7 bases). V lost 2 bases to trimming and J lost 6 bases, with 15 bases between them. The CDR3 runs to 14 residues. The germline V gene encodes CDR1 SGHRS and CDR2 YFSETQ.